The 21 T cell receptor beta chains listed next were all sequenced from one sample in a study of human T cells and chemical hapten exposure. Via MiXCR, TCRdb re-called the RACE reads, giving one row per CDR3 protein. The repertoire includes approximately 82,000 distinct CDR3 sequences, 6.5% to 8.5% of them detected once, and 1% to 1.5% sits in the top ten. Sample time point: patch test 2, 6 weeks after DPC sensitization. Treatment noted: therapeutic diphenylcyclopropenone sensitization with weekly scalp DPC. Sequenced material: whole blood, taken in connection with sensitization to the hapten diphenylcyclopropenone (DPC). These receptors originate from a woman aged 30 to 39 with alopecia areata. Some clones in this sample may be carry-over from other donors' samples.

This clonotype was recorded at least ten times. The genes are TRBV7-2 and TRBJ1-6; D uncertain. Trimming took 4 bases from V and 9 from J, leaving 7 bases between them. This CDR3 is 12 amino acids long. Germline CDR1 SGHTA, CDR2 FQGNSA. For the CDR3, the DNA is TGTGCCAGCAGCTATCAAAGTTCACCCCTCCACTTT. Translation gives CASSYQSSPLHF.

This clonotype has more than one count but fewer than ten. The chain recombines TRBV5-4 with TRBJ2-7, with a tentative D call TRBD1 (6 bases). CDR1 is SGHNT, CDR2 YYREEE, per germline (reference sequence). V shed 0 bases and J shed 1 base, with 8 bases lying between them. The CDR3 spans 14 residues. The CDR3 coding sequence is TGTGCCAGCAGCTTGGGAGGGGGATCCTACGAGCAGTACTTC. Protein: CASSLGGGSYEQYF.

This clonotype turned up a few times. One end of the junction is discordant with germline, which a read error may explain. The CDR3 nucleotides read TGCAGCGCTAGTGCGGGGGTCCCCTCCTACGAGCAGTACTTC. It codes for CSASAGVPSYEQYF. The chain recombines TRBV20-1 with TRBJ2-7; TRBD2 aligns across 7 bases. CDR1 DFQATT and CDR2 SNEGSKA come from the germline V gene (reference sequence). CDR3 length: 14 residues.

This clonotype occurred a few times. The chain recombines TRBV12-3 or TRBV12-4 with TRBJ2-7; D is undetermined. V gave up 1 base and J gave up 1 base, with 8 bases separating them. This CDR3 is 14 amino acids long. CDR3 in amino acids: CASSLVRASYEQYF. CDR3 in DNA: TGTGCCAGCAGTTTAGTAAGGGCGTCCTACGAGCAGTACTTC.

The CDR3 spells CATGSFTTDTQYF. In DNA, the CDR3 is TGTGCCACCGGGTCGTTTACGACAGATACGCAGTATTTT. The V call is TRBV6-1, the J call TRBJ2-3; no reliable D call. This CDR3 is built from 13 residues. Germline lookup yields CDR1 MNHNS and CDR2 SASEGT. Trimming removed 10 bases at V and 3 bases at J, with 14 bases between.

J is TRBJ2-3 and V is TRBV7-2; D gene ambiguous. The CDR3 has 13 residues. Per the germline V gene, CDR1 is SGHTA and CDR2 is FQGNSA. V dropped 3 bases and J dropped 3 bases, with 7 bases sitting between them. Written as DNA, the CDR3 is TGTGCCAGCAGCTTCAGTCTTACAGATACGCAGTATTTT. Protein: CASSFSLTDTQYF.

This clonotype was seen ten or more times. V and J are TRBV6-6 and TRBJ1-6; D is unresolved. The CDR3 runs to 12 residues. CDR1 is MNHNY and CDR2 is SVGAGI in the germline V gene (reference sequence). With 6 bases removed from V and 6 bases from J, the gap between germline ends came to 6 bases. CDR3: CASRTFNSPLHF. CDR3 bases: TGTGCCAGCAGAACATTTAATTCACCCCTCCACTTT.

The J gene is TRBJ1-1, the V gene TRBV7-2; no definite D call. The germline V gene encodes CDR1 SGHTA and CDR2 FQGNSA. The CDR3 covers 14 residues. Trimming took 0 bases from V and 6 from J, leaving 11 bases between them. CDR3 nucleotides: TGTGCCAGCAGCTTAGCTGTGTTGTGGGCTGAAGCTTTCTTT. Translated, it gives CASSLAVLWAEAFF.

This clonotype has ten or more counts. This chain links TRBV4-2 with TRBJ1-5; D not certain. Germline CDR1 reads LGHNA; CDR2 reads YNFKEQ. The CDR3 consists of 15 residues. The V and J ends lost 0 bases and 6 bases respectively, with 12 bases between them. The CDR3 loop is CASSQDPVGSQPQHF. The CDR3 DNA sequence: TGTGCCAGCAGCCAAGATCCCGTGGGGAGTCAGCCCCAGCATTTT.

This clonotype was seen many times. J is TRBJ1-2 and V is TRBV14, with a possible D match to TRBD1 (6 bases). Germline assignment: CDR1 SGHDN and CDR2 FVKESK. This CDR3 comprises 18 residues. Trimming stripped 0 bases from V and 4 bases from J, with 21 bases between. As DNA, the CDR3 is TGTGCCAGCAGCCAAGAAGAGACAGGCGTGCACCCTCCCTATGGCTACACCTTC. This gives the protein CASSQEETGVHPPYGYTF.

This clonotype was recorded at least ten times. The chain links TRBV7-9 to TRBJ2-3; D is uncertain. In germline, CDR1 is SEHNR, CDR2 FQNEAQ (reference sequence). V was pared by 5 bases and J by 0 bases, with 9 bases between. This CDR3 is built from 14 residues. This CDR3 is CASSPWGSTDTQYF. The CDR3 DNA sequence: TGTGCCAGCAGCCCGTGGGGTAGCACAGATACGCAGTATTTT.

The table lists this clonotype with many counts. The V call is TRBV5-5, the J call TRBJ1-1, with 10 bases identical to TRBD1. CDR3 length equals 15 residues. J gave up 2 bases and V 3 bases, and 4 bases lay outside the gene matches. CDR1 and CDR2 from the germline V gene are SGHKS and YYEKEE (reference sequence). The CDR3 sequence is CASSWGTGANTEAFF. The CDR3 DNA reads TGTGCCAGCAGCTGGGGGACAGGGGCCAACACTGAAGCTTTCTTT. The variable domain in full, with the rest retrieved from reference TRBV5-5 and TRBJ1-1, is DAGVTQSPTHLIKTRGQQVTLRCSPISGHKSVSWYQQVLGQGPQFIFQYYEKEERGRGNFPDRFSARQFPNYSSELNVNALLLGDSALYLCASSWGTGANTEAFFGQGTRLTVV.

This clonotype was counted many times. The gene calls are TRBV20-1 and TRBJ2-7, with 8 bases fitting TRBD1. The junction had 6 bases not matched to a gene; V was cut back by 5 bases and J by 0 bases. The germline gives CDR1 DFQATT, CDR2 SNEGSKA (reference sequence). This CDR3 has 14 amino acids. The DNA of the CDR3 is TGCAGTGCTCCAGGACAGGGCAGCTCCTACGAGCAGTACTTC. It codes for CSAPGQGSSYEQYF.

The chain has TRBV18 and TRBJ1-2; 9 bases are a match to TRBD1. Per germline, CDR1 KGHSH and CDR2 LQKENI. The CDR3 spans 15 residues. V shed 2 bases and J 7 bases; nucleotides not matched to a gene: 8. Here the CDR3 DNA reads TGTGCCAGCTCACCAAGCGGTGGACAGGGGTCTGGCTACACCTTC. This encodes CASSPSGGQGSGYTF. The whole variable domain, remainder taken from reference TRBV18 and TRBJ1-2, is NAGVMQNPRHLVRRRGQEARLRCSPMKGHSHVYWYRQLPEEGLKFMVYLQKENIIDESGMPKERFSAEFPKEGPSILRIQQVVRGDSAAYFCASSPSGGQGSGYTFGSGTRLTVV.

This clonotype appeared many times. CDR3 in DNA: TGTGCCAGCAGTCCGGGACGAGGGGAAGAGACCCAGTACTTC. Protein sequence: CASSPGRGEETQYF. J is TRBJ2-5 and V is TRBV7-9; D is perhaps TRBD1 or TRBD2 (5 bases each). V lost 6 bases and J 3 bases, leaving 14 bases between the germline ends. This CDR3 is built from 14 residues. The germline CDR1 and CDR2 sequences are SEHNR and FQNEAQ (reference sequence). Using reference TRBV7-9 and TRBJ2-5 for the parts outside the CDR3, the full variable domain is DTGVSQNPRHKITKRGQNVTFRCDPISEHNRLYWYRQTLGQGPEFLTYFQNEAQLEKSRLLSDRFSAERPKGSFSTLEIQRTEQGDSAMYLCASSPGRGEETQYFGPGTRLLVL.

The chain links TRBV20-1 to TRBJ1-1, with 9 bases identical to TRBD1. Germline V gene lookup returns CDR1 DFQATT and CDR2 SNEGSKA (reference sequence). After removal of 5 bases from V and 1 base from J, the junction contained 5 bases not matched to a gene. The CDR3 totals 14 residues. The CDR3 spells CSAPPGQGNTEAFF. The CDR3 nucleotides read TGCAGTGCTCCGCCGGGACAGGGGAACACTGAAGCTTTCTTT.

The sample holds many counts of this clonotype. This chain connects TRBV11-2 to TRBJ2-1; possibly TRBD2 for D (6 bases). This CDR3 spans 16 amino acids. V lost 5 bases and J 5 bases, leaving 19 bases between the germline ends. Germline V gene data show CDR1 as SGHAT and CDR2 as FQNNGV. Here the CDR3 reads CASSEGGMGGNNEQFF. CDR3 nucleotide sequence: TGTGCCAGCAGCGAAGGCGGTATGGGGGGAAACAATGAGCAGTTCTTC.

This clonotype was counted ten times or more. The rearrangement links TRBV6-5 to TRBJ2-2; D unclear. V dropped 8 bases and J dropped 0 bases, with 10 bases sitting between them. The germline V gene encodes CDR1 MNHEY and CDR2 SVGAGI. This CDR3 has 14 residues. The CDR3 spells CASPGHSNTGELFF. The CDR3 DNA reads as TGTGCCAGCCCGGGCCATTCGAACACCGGGGAGCTGTTTTTT.

This clonotype was seen many times. V is TRBV6-6 and J is TRBJ2-3; TRBD2 might be the D (5 bases). CDR1 MNHNY and CDR2 SVGAGI come from the germline V gene (reference sequence). The CDR3 sequence is 15 residues long. V was clipped by 2 bases and J by 0 bases, with 9 bases between them. The CDR3 DNA reads TGTGCCAGCAGTTACGTAGCGCCTAGCACAGATACGCAGTATTTT. Encoded protein: CASSYVAPSTDTQYF.

Note on this clonotype: This may be a read error: a much more frequent sequence differs by one nucleotide. The chain has TRBV2 and TRBJ1-5; D call uncertain. The CDR3 has 14 amino acids. Germline V lookup: CDR1 SNHLY, CDR2 FYNNEI. V shed 7 bases and J shed 0 bases, with 10 bases lying between them. CDR3 DNA: TGTGCCAGCAATCCCGGGCATAGCAATCAGCCCCAGCATTTT. This encodes CASNPGHSNQPQHF.

This chain connects TRBV5-1 to TRBJ2-7, with 11 nucleotides matching TRBD1. V shed 4 bases and J 3 bases; nucleotides not matched to a gene: 6. The CDR3 consists of 15 residues. The germline V gene encodes CDR1 SGHRS and CDR2 YFSETQ. DNA for the CDR3: TGCGCCAGCAGCGCGAAGGGACAGGGGGACTACGAGCAGTACTTC. It translates to CASSAKGQGDYEQYF.